Following are 26 T cell receptor beta chains from one sample sequenced in a study of T cell responses to AZD1222 COVID-19 vaccine. Libraries were prepared by immunoSEQ multiplex PCR; TCRdb keeps only in-frame clonotypes and omits some of them. The sample contains more than 110,000 clones, approximately 85% of which appear only once. The sequences come from peripheral blood, collected on day 0 of AZD1222 vaccination. These receptors came from an adult in good health.

This clone was seen once. The chain is built from TRBV5-1 and TRBJ2-1; 10 bases are shared with TRBD1. V trimming: 4 bases; J trimming: 0 bases; junction bases outside the gene matches: 19. This CDR3 has 21 residues. Per the germline V gene, CDR1 is SGHRS and CDR2 is YFSETQ. This chain's CDR3 is CASSRTLGQGVSLSSYNEQFF. The CDR3 DNA follows: TGCGCCAGCAGCCGGACCCTCGGACAGGGGGTTAGTTTGAGCTCCTACAATGAGCAGTTCTTC. Full variable domain (rest looked up from reference TRBV5-1 and TRBJ2-1): KAGVTQTPRYLIKTRGQQVTLSCSPISGHRSVSWYQQTPGQGLQFLFEYFSETQRNKGNFPGRFSGRQFSNSRSEMNVSTLELGDSALYLCASSRTLGQGVSLSSYNEQFFGPGTRLTVL.

This clone was seen just once. This chain links TRBV18 with TRBJ1-3; maybe TRBD1 (6 bases). The CDR3 totals 16 residues. Germline values: CDR1 KGHSH, CDR2 LQKENI. The germline V and J ends were trimmed by 4 bases and 0 bases, with 13 bases remaining between them. This CDR3 is CASSHPGDVSGNTIYF. DNA for the CDR3: TGTGCCAGCTCACATCCAGGGGACGTCTCTGGAAACACCATATATTTT.

This chain connects TRBV6-2 or TRBV6-3 to TRBJ2-7, with a tentative D call TRBD2 (6 bases). The V end lost 3 bases, the J end lost 1 base, and 7 bases lay between the germline ends. The CDR3 loop spans 13 amino acids. Germline V lookup: CDR1 MNHEY, CDR2 SVGEGT. The CDR3 nucleotides read TGTGCCAGCAGTTATGGACTATCCTACGAGCAGTACTTC. Its protein product is CASSYGLSYEQYF.

DNA for the CDR3: TGTGCCAGCAGCCAAGAACCCCCGAGGGGCAATCAGCCCCAGCATTTT. Translating it yields CASSQEPPRGNQPQHF. The V gene is TRBV3-1 (or the pseudogene TRBV3-2), the J gene TRBJ1-5; D remains ambiguous. The CDR3 totals 16 residues. V was trimmed by 0 bases and J by 2 bases, leaving 11 bases between them. The germline V gene encodes CDR1 LGHDT and CDR2 YNNKEL (reference sequence).

This chain connects TRBV5-4 to TRBJ1-2; 9 bases fit TRBD1. The CDR3 consists of 16 residues. Germline V lookup: CDR1 SGHNT, CDR2 YYREEE (reference sequence). Losses at the gene ends were 0 bases for V and 4 bases for J; bases not matched to a gene: 7. The CDR3 DNA is TGTGCCAGCAGCTTGGCGGAACAGGGGGCCACCTATGGCTACACCTTC. Translated, it gives CASSLAEQGATYGYTF.

The chain has TRBV5-1 and TRBJ1-5; the D is unclear. With 9 bases removed from V and 2 bases from J, the gap between germline ends came to 18 bases. Germline-derived CDR1 and CDR2 are SGHRS and YFSETQ. CDR3 size: 15 residues. The CDR3 coding sequence is TGCGCCACCCCGGCGGATGGGGTGGGCAATCAGCCCCAGCATTTT. Its translation is CATPADGVGNQPQHF.

The chain carries TRBV2 and TRBJ2-1; D gene uncertain. The CDR3 totals 15 residues. V was trimmed by 3 bases and J by 6 bases, leaving 15 bases between them. Germline V gives CDR1 SNHLY, CDR2 FYNNEI. CDR3 protein: CASSEGWLSANEQFF. The DNA of the CDR3 is TGTGCCAGCAGTGAGGGGTGGCTCTCTGCCAATGAGCAGTTCTTC.

This chain uses TRBV20-1 with TRBJ2-2; D not resolved. The germline V and J ends were trimmed by 1 base and 6 bases, with 3 bases remaining between them. The CDR3 contains 11 residues. CDR1 and CDR2 (germline): DFQATT, SNEGSKA (reference sequence). For the CDR3, the DNA is TGCAGTGCTAGAGGCTCCGGGGAGCTGTTTTTT. This gives the protein CSARGSGELFF.

The chain is built from TRBV20-1 and TRBJ1-3; the D is unclear. Germline CDR1 is DFQATT and CDR2 is SNEGSKA (reference sequence). V was clipped by 3 bases and J by 0 bases, with 9 bases between them. This CDR3 comprises 14 residues. The CDR3 loop is CSASHPNSGNTIYF. The DNA for the CDR3 is TGCAGTGCTAGTCATCCGAACTCTGGAAACACCATATATTTT.

This chain links TRBV27 with TRBJ1-5; maybe TRBD1 (5 bases). The V end was cut by 9 bases, the J end by 4 bases, with 13 bases between. The CDR3 is 13 amino acids. CDR1 is MNHEY and CDR2 is SMNVEV in the germline V gene (reference sequence). The CDR3 reads CASPLGGNQPQHF. CDR3 in DNA: TGTGCCAGTCCCCTGGGGGGTAATCAGCCCCAGCATTTT.

The gene calls are TRBV2 and TRBJ1-5; D may be TRBD1 (5 bases). The CDR3 covers 14 residues. Trimming pared 8 bases from V and 6 bases from J, leaving 17 bases between. The V gene's germline CDR1 is SNHLY and CDR2 FYNNEI. The DNA of the CDR3 is TGTGCCAGCTATGTGGGGCCGGGAGGTCAGCCCCAGCATTTT. Translation gives CASYVGPGGQPQHF.

The rearrangement joins TRBV2 to TRBJ1-3; D is undetermined. Germline CDR1 SNHLY, CDR2 FYNNEI. This CDR3 is built from 13 residues. V lost 8 bases and J lost 1, with 9 bases in between. The DNA of the CDR3 is TGTGCCAGCGAGAGGGAATCTGGAAACACCATATATTTT. It specifies CASERESGNTIYF.

V is TRBV28 and J is TRBJ1-2; 8 bases agree with TRBD1. CDR3 size: 16 residues. From germline, CDR1 is MDHEN and CDR2 SYDVKM. With V trimmed by 7 bases and J by 6 bases, 16 bases remained unmatched. CDR3 residues: CASTPIRDRPPNGYTF. DNA of the CDR3: TGTGCCAGCACCCCGATCCGGGACAGGCCCCCCAATGGCTACACCTTC.

The chain carries TRBV18 and TRBJ2-3; 7 bases line up with TRBD2. The CDR3 is made up of 14 amino acids. V lost 5 bases and J lost 2; bases outside the gene matches: 4. Germline assignment: CDR1 KGHSH and CDR2 LQKENI. The CDR3 reads CASSLLANTDTQYF. As DNA, the CDR3 is TGTGCCAGCTCATTACTAGCGAACACAGATACGCAGTATTTT.

This chain joins TRBV5-1 and TRBJ2-3; D not resolved. Germline assignment: CDR1 SGHRS and CDR2 YFSETQ. The CDR3 runs 14 residues. V was trimmed by 0 bases and J by 2 bases, leaving 7 bases between them. The CDR3 sequence is CASSLEEFTDTQYF. CDR3 DNA: TGCGCCAGCAGCTTGGAAGAGTTCACAGATACGCAGTATTTT.

The chain employs TRBV7-9 and TRBJ2-7; D is perhaps TRBD2 (5 bases). CDR3 length equals 14 residues. CDR1 is SEHNR and CDR2 is FQNEAQ in the germline V gene (reference sequence). V shed 1 base and J shed 2 bases, with 9 bases lying between them. CDR3 nucleotide sequence: TGTGCCAGCAGCTTAGAAGCGGCTGCCTACGAGCAGTACTTC. This codes for CASSLEAAAYEQYF.

The chain combines TRBV28 with TRBJ1-6, with unresolved D. The germline V gene encodes CDR1 MDHEN and CDR2 SYDVKM. This CDR3 is 15 amino acids long. V shed 6 bases and J shed 6 bases, with 15 bases lying between them. This chain's CDR3 is CASRPHGERNSPLHF. The CDR3 nucleotides read TGTGCCAGCAGGCCGCACGGGGAACGTAATTCACCCCTCCACTTT.

The chain is built from TRBV7-2 and TRBJ2-1, with D unclear. From germline, CDR1 is SGHTA and CDR2 FQGNSA. The CDR3 consists of 11 residues. Trimming cost V 5 bases and J 10 bases, with 9 bases left between them. The CDR3 nucleotides read TGTGCCAGCAGCCTTCCCGGCGAGCAGTTCTTC. Translation gives CASSLPGEQFF.

The rearrangement links TRBV4-2 to TRBJ1-1; D not certain. V was clipped by 0 bases and J by 2 bases, with 13 bases between them. This CDR3 contains 16 residues. Germline V gene lookup returns CDR1 LGHNA and CDR2 YNFKEQ. CDR3 nucleotides: TGTGCCAGCAGCCAAGAAGGTAAGCTTACCAACACTGAAGCTTTCTTT. Amino acids: CASSQEGKLTNTEAFF.

The rearrangement uses TRBV2 and TRBJ1-6; D remains ambiguous. The CDR3 covers 12 residues. CDR1 and CDR2 (germline): SNHLY, FYNNEI. V was cut by 3 bases and J by 9 bases, with 6 bases left in between. Here the CDR3 DNA reads TGTGCCAGCAGTGAGAGCCTTTCACCCCTCCACTTT. This encodes CASSESLSPLHF.

V gene TRBV2 combines with J gene TRBJ1-6; tentatively, D is TRBD1 (6 bases). V lost 3 bases and J 9 bases, leaving 12 bases between the germline ends. Germline V gives CDR1 SNHLY, CDR2 FYNNEI. CDR3 size: 14 residues. The CDR3, as DNA: TGTGCCAGCAGTGAGTACAGGGCCACTTCACCCCTCCACTTT. Residues: CASSEYRATSPLHF.

The chain employs TRBV5-1 and TRBJ1-2; no clear D gene. CDR1 is SGHRS, CDR2 YFSETQ, per germline. The CDR3 sequence is 12 residues long. V lost 0 bases and J 8 bases, leaving 8 bases between the germline ends. The CDR3 DNA reads as TGCGCCAGCAGCTTGGAGCGCGCGGGCTACACCTTC. It is translated as CASSLERAGYTF.

The chain has TRBV12-3 or TRBV12-4 and TRBJ1-4; TRBD1 matches 7 bases. The CDR3 has 13 amino acids. Trimming at V came to 8 bases and at J to 3 bases, leaving 3 bases not matched to a gene. The CDR3 nucleotides read TGTGCCAGCCTGGGACAGTCTAATGAAAAACTGTTTTTT. Amino acid sequence: CASLGQSNEKLFF.

This clone has a single count. The chain employs TRBV28 and TRBJ1-1; the D is unclear. The germline V and J ends were trimmed by 4 bases and 2 bases, with 17 bases remaining between them. Germline assignment: CDR1 MDHEN and CDR2 SYDVKM. This CDR3 spans 16 amino acids. Written as DNA, the CDR3 is TGTGCCAGCAGTTCCCCTTTGGGTAATTTAAACACTGAAGCTTTCTTT. Translating gives CASSSPLGNLNTEAFF.

This chain joins TRBV30 and TRBJ1-6, with 7 bases fitting TRBD1. Germline V lookup: CDR1 GTSNPN, CDR2 SVGIG (reference sequence). The CDR3 has 15 amino acids. Germline trimming cut 3 bases from V and 7 bases from J; bases unmatched to any gene: 9. CDR3 nucleotide sequence: TGTGCCTGGAGGGGCCGGGGACAGACCAATTCACCCCTCCACTTT. This translates into CAWRGRGQTNSPLHF.

This clone appeared once. The gene calls are TRBV12-5 and TRBJ1-1; TRBD1 might be the D (5 bases). Germline values: CDR1 LGHNT, CDR2 FRNRAP. The V and J ends lost 4 bases and 5 bases respectively, with 14 bases between them. This CDR3 comprises 14 residues. The CDR3 nucleotides are TGTGCTAGTGGTTCCCCGTCAGGGTGGACTGAAGCTTTCTTT. Translating it yields CASGSPSGWTEAFF.